This T cell receptor beta chain was sequenced in a study of control samples from healthy donors and cancer patients. CDR3 length: 14 residues. Germline loops: CDR1 MDHEN, CDR2 SYDVKM. With 5 bases clipped from V and 1 base from J, the junction kept 2 bases outside the gene matches. The data were produced by immunoSEQ multiplex PCR, yet TCRdb's version contains in-frame clones alone and is incomplete. The table has about 410,000 clones, 80% to 95% seen once. Material: PBMCs. This sequence was found in a man aged 40-49 years with head and neck cancer. J is TRBJ2-3 and V is TRBV28, with 8 bases aligning to TRBD1. CDR3 in DNA: TGTGCCAGCAGTACGACAGGGGGCACAGATACGCAGTATTTT. Its protein is CASSTTGGTDTQYF.